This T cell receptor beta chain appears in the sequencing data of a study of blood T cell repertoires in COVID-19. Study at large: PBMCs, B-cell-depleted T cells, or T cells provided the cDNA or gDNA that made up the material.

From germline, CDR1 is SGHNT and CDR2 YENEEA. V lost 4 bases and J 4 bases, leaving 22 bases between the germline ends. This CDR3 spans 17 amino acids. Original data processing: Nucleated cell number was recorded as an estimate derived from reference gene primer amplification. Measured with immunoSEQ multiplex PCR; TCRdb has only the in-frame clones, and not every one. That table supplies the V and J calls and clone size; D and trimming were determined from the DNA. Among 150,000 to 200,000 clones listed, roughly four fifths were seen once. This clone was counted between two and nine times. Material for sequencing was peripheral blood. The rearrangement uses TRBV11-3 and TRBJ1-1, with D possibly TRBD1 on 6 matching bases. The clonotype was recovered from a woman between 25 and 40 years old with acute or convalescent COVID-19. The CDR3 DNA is TGTGCCAGCAGCTCTTCCCCTGGCCAGGGGACGAGCACTGAAGCTTTCTTT. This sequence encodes CASSSSPGQGTSTEAFF.